This T cell receptor (beta chain) was found in a study of cytomegalovirus exposure and HLA in healthy donors. The PCR employed 60 Vbeta primers together with 13 Jbeta primers. The protocol was immunoSEQ multiplex PCR, while the TCRdb copy is restricted to in-frame clones and leaves out a portion. The repertoire holds some 190,000 clones, with around 81% as singletons. The ends were cut back, 3 bases at V and 3 bases at J, with 11 bases in the middle. The length of the CDR3 is 14 residues. Germline V gives CDR1 SGHRS, CDR2 YFSETQ. Notes on the study in general: Reported results showed that the classifier diagnosed cytomegalovirus status with high specificity and sensitivity. Presence/absence comparisons presumed near-even sequencing depth among donors.

In regard to this clone: What it binds is unknown.

Material for sequencing was PBMCs. This receptor was taken from a man younger than 35 in good health and CMV-seronegative. The J gene is TRBJ2-3, the V gene TRBV5-1; tentatively, D is TRBD2 (5 bases). The CDR3 DNA sequence: TGCGCCAGCAGCTCCCTGGGGAGTACAGATACGCAGTATTTT. Its translation: CASSSLGSTDTQYF.